This T cell receptor beta chain was captured by sequencing in a study of blood T cell repertoires in COVID-19. Study information: From the United States, Italy and Spain came samples of acute and convalescent COVID-19.

The germline gives CDR1 KGHSH, CDR2 LQKENI. V was shortened by 1 base and J by 4 bases, with 11 bases between the two germline ends. The CDR3 has 15 amino acids. Authors' data handling: Nucleated cell number was recorded as an estimate derived from reference gene primer amplification. Clones were sequenced by immunoSEQ multiplex PCR, and TCRdb holds only the in-frame ones, with some missing. The V and J calls and clone size were taken over from that table, and D and trimming were inferred from the DNA. The sample shows 410,000 or so clones, about 88% of them seen only once. This clone was recorded once.

The source of this sequence is a woman between 40 and 50 years old with COVID-19, enrolled during active disease. Sequenced: peripheral blood. The J gene is TRBJ1-5, the V gene TRBV18; TRBD1 might be the D (5 bases). The CDR3 nucleotides are TGTGCCAGCTCACCACTTGGGGGGGTAAATCAGCCCCAGCATTTT. Its protein product is CASSPLGGVNQPQHF.